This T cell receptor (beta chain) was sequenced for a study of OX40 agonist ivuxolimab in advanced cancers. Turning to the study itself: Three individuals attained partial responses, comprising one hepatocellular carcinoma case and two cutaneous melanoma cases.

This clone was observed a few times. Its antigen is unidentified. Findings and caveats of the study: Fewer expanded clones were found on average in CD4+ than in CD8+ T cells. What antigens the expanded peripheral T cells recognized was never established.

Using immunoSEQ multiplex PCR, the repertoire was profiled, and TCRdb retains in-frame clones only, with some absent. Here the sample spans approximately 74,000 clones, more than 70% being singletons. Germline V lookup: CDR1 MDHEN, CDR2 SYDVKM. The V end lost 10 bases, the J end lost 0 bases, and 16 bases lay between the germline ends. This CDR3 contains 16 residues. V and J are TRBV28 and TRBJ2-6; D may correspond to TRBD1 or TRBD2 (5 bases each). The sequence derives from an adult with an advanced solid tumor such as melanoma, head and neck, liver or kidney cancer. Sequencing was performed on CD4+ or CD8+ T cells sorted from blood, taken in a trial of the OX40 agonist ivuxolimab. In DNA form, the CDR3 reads TGTGCCACTAGGAGGCAGGGAAGCTCTGGGGCCAACGTCCTGACTTTC. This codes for CATRRQGSSGANVLTF.